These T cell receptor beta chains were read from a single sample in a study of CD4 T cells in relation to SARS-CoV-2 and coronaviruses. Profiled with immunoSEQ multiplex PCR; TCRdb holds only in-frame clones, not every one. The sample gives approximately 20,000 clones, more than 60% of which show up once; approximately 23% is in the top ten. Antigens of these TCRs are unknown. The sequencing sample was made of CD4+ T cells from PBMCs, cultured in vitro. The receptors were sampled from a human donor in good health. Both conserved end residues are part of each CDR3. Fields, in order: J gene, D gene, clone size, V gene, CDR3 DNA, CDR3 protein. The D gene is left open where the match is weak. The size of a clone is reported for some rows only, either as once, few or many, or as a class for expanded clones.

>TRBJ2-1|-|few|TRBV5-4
TGTGCCAGCAGCTTGTCAGGGATATACAATGAGCAGTTCTTC
CASSLSGIYNEQFF
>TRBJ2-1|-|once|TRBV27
TGTGCCAGCAGTATCGGGACTCCAGCGATCGAGCAGTTCTTC
CASSIGTPAIEQFF
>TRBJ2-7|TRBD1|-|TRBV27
TGTGCCAGCAGTCCAGGGACAGGGATATATCTCTACGAGCAGTACTTC
CASSPGTGIYLYEQYF
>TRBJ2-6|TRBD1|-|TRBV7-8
TGTGCCAGCAGCCAAGGGGGCGGTGGGGCCAACGTCCTGACTTTC
CASSQGGGGANVLTF
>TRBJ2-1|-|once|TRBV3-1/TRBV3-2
TGTGCCAGCAGCCAAGATCCCCTACAGCGGTTAAACAATGAGCAGTTCTTC
CASSQDPLQRLNNEQFF
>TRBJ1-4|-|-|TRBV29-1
TGCAGCGTGCGGGGTTTGAGGGGGGAGTCAACTAATGAAAAACTGTTTTTT
CSVRGLRGESTNEKLFF
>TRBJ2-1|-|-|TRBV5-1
TGCGCCAGCAGCTGGTCTAGCGTGGGGTTCTACAATGAGCAGTTCTTC
CASSWSSVGFYNEQFF
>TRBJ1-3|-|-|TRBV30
TGTGCCTGGAGTGTCGCAGCCAGGACGGGAAACACCATATATTTT
CAWSVAARTGNTIYF
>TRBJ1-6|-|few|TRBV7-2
TGTGCCAGCAGCTTAAATCAGGGGCCTACTTCACCCCTCCACTTT
CASSLNQGPTSPLHF
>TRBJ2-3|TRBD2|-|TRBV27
TGTGCCAGCAGCGCTGGGGGACTAGCGGACACAGATACGCAGTATTTT
CASSAGGLADTDTQYF
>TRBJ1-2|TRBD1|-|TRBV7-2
TGTGCCAGCAGCTTATGGGGACAGGGGGCTCAGGGCTACACCTTC
CASSLWGQGAQGYTF
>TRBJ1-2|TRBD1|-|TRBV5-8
TGTGCCAGCAGCGAAGACAGGGCTACCTATGGCTACACCTTC
CASSEDRATYGYTF
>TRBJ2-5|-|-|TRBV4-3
TGCGCCAGCAGCCAGAACGGAGGGGGGCGCGCCCAAGAGACCCAGTACTTC
CASSQNGGGRAQETQYF
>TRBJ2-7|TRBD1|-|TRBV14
TGTGCCAGCAGCCAAACCCCCGGGACAGGGTCCTACGAGCAGTACTTC
CASSQTPGTGSYEQYF
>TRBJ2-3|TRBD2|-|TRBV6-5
TGTGCCAGCAGTTACGCTGGGGGGGTGTTGGATACGCAGTATTTT
CASSYAGGVLDTQYF
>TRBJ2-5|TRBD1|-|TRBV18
TGTGCCAGCTCACTACAACAGGGGGCCGAGACCCAGTACTTC
CASSLQQGAETQYF
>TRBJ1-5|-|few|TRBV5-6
TGTGCCAGCAGCTTGTCCGGGGAGGGCTATCAGCCCCAGCATTTT
CASSLSGEGYQPQHF
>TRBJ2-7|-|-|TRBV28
TGTGCCAGCAGTTCAACCGGTACTCCTAGCTCCTACGAGCAGTACTTC
CASSSTGTPSSYEQYF
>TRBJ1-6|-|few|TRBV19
TGTGCCAGTAGTATAGGACAGGCCGACCCAGTTAATTCACCCCTCCACTTT
CASSIGQADPVNSPLHF
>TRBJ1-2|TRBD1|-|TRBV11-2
TGTGCCAGCAGCTTAGGGGGACAGGGTAACTACACCTTC
CASSLGGQGNYTF
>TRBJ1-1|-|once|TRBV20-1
TGCAGTGCTAGCAGGGAACAAGGAGCTTTCTTT
CSASREQGAFF